Listed below are T cell receptor beta chains from one sample, sequenced in a study of shared T cell receptors in the human thymus. The table came from immunoSEQ multiplex PCR; TCRdb's copy has only in-frame clones and leaves some out. The table has some 640,000 clones, over 75% seen once; the top ten hold about 0.0094%. The sample was also linked to a second study, of human thymus T cells.

The source material was thymocytes. Receptor source: a boy under two years old with a congenital heart defect. CDR3s include the opening cysteine and the closing phenylalanine or tryptophan. D genes are given only for firm matches. A clone size is listed for some rows: how often the clone was seen (once, few, many), or a class if it is expanded.

j_gene: TRBJ2-5; d_gene: .; v_gene: TRBV5-6; abundance: .; CDR3nt: TGTGCCAGCAGCCCGGAGGGGGGGCAAGAGACCCAGTACTTC; CDR3aa: CASSPEGGQETQYF
j_gene: TRBJ2-7; d_gene: TRBD1; v_gene: TRBV28; abundance: .; CDR3nt: TGTGCCAGCAGTTCGGGACAGGGCCAAGTCTTCTACGAGCAGTACTTC; CDR3aa: CASSSGQGQVFYEQYF
j_gene: TRBJ2-3; d_gene: TRBD1; v_gene: TRBV19; abundance: few; CDR3nt: TGTGCCAGTAGTCTGGGACAGGCCCGGACTACGCAGTATTTT; CDR3aa: CASSLGQARTTQYF
j_gene: TRBJ2-2; d_gene: TRBD1; v_gene: TRBV4-1; abundance: .; CDR3nt: TGCGCCAGCAGCATGGACAGGGAGGCCACCGGGGAGCTGTTTTTT; CDR3aa: CASSMDREATGELFF
j_gene: TRBJ2-7; d_gene: .; v_gene: TRBV27; abundance: .; CDR3nt: TGTGCCAGCAGTTCTCCCCGCGGAGGTGGTTCGTTCGAGCAGTACTTC; CDR3aa: CASSSPRGGGSFEQYF
j_gene: TRBJ2-5; d_gene: TRBD1; v_gene: TRBV2; abundance: .; CDR3nt: TGTGCCAGCAGTGGTGGACAGGGACGTTTGGAAGAGACCCAGTACTTC; CDR3aa: CASSGGQGRLEETQYF
j_gene: TRBJ1-1; d_gene: TRBD1; v_gene: TRBV19; abundance: .; CDR3nt: TGTGCCAGTAGTATCGATGGACAGGATTTCGAAGCTTTCTTT; CDR3aa: CASSIDGQDFEAFF
j_gene: TRBJ2-2; d_gene: .; v_gene: TRBV4-3; abundance: .; CDR3nt: TGCGCCAGCAGCCACAAAAACACCGGGGAGCTGTTTTTT; CDR3aa: CASSHKNTGELFF
j_gene: TRBJ1-4; d_gene: TRBD1; v_gene: TRBV5-4; abundance: .; CDR3nt: TGTGCCAGCAGCTTATATACAGGGGACCTCTCACTAACTAATGAAAAACTGTTTTTT; CDR3aa: CASSLYTGDLSLTNEKLFF
j_gene: TRBJ2-3; d_gene: TRBD2; v_gene: TRBV7-9; abundance: .; CDR3nt: TGTGCCAGCAGCTTCCCCGGACTAGGAGAACGGACCGATACGCAGTATTTT; CDR3aa: CASSFPGLGERTDTQYF
j_gene: TRBJ2-3; d_gene: TRBD1; v_gene: TRBV15; abundance: once; CDR3nt: TGTGCCACCAGCCCCGGGACAGGGGGATTAGCAGATACGCAGTATTTT; CDR3aa: CATSPGTGGLADTQYF
j_gene: TRBJ2-7; d_gene: .; v_gene: TRBV7-2; abundance: .; CDR3nt: TGTGCCAGCAGCTTATCGGGGCGAGGAGGGGATTTCCGCTACGAGCAGTACTTC; CDR3aa: CASSLSGRGGDFRYEQYF
j_gene: TRBJ2-2; d_gene: TRBD2; v_gene: TRBV7-2; abundance: .; CDR3nt: TGTGCCAGCAGCTTAGAGCGGGGGAACACCGGGGAGCTGTTTTTT; CDR3aa: CASSLERGNTGELFF
j_gene: TRBJ2-3; d_gene: TRBD2; v_gene: TRBV25-1; abundance: .; CDR3nt: TGTGCCAGCACCTTAGCGGGGGACACAGATACGCAGTATTTT; CDR3aa: CASTLAGDTDTQYF
j_gene: TRBJ1-5; d_gene: .; v_gene: TRBV25-1; abundance: .; CDR3nt: TGTGCCAGCAGTGCCGGCCCCGGGACTTCGGATCAGCCCCAGCATTTT; CDR3aa: CASSAGPGTSDQPQHF
j_gene: TRBJ2-7; d_gene: .; v_gene: TRBV2; abundance: .; CDR3nt: TGTGCCAGCAGTGACAGAAGCGGGTCCCCCTACGAGCAGTACTTC; CDR3aa: CASSDRSGSPYEQYF
j_gene: TRBJ2-3; d_gene: .; v_gene: TRBV5-6; abundance: .; CDR3nt: TGTGCCAGCAGCTTGTACAGATGGGATACGCAGTATTTT; CDR3aa: CASSLYRWDTQYF
j_gene: TRBJ2-5; d_gene: TRBD2; v_gene: TRBV5-1; abundance: once; CDR3nt: TGCGCCAGCAGCGTCGAGATCTCTAGCGGGGGGGCCTCGGAGACCCAGTACTTC; CDR3aa: CASSVEISSGGASETQYF
j_gene: TRBJ2-5; d_gene: .; v_gene: TRBV2; abundance: .; CDR3nt: TGTGCCAGCAGTGAAACAGGGGAGACCCAGTACTTC; CDR3aa: CASSETGETQYF
j_gene: TRBJ2-2; d_gene: .; v_gene: TRBV2; abundance: .; CDR3nt: TGTGCCAGCCAGGGTCCGGAGACCGGGGAGCTGTTTTTT; CDR3aa: CASQGPETGELFF
j_gene: TRBJ2-5; d_gene: TRBD2; v_gene: TRBV7-6; abundance: .; CDR3nt: TGTGCCAGCAGCTTAGGTTTGGGACTAGCGGGGAGGCAAGAGACCCAGTACTTC; CDR3aa: CASSLGLGLAGRQETQYF
j_gene: TRBJ1-5; d_gene: .; v_gene: TRBV4-3; abundance: .; CDR3nt: TGCGCCAGCAGCCAAGAAAACGGGGGCAATCAGCCCCAGCATTTT; CDR3aa: CASSQENGGNQPQHF
j_gene: TRBJ2-7; d_gene: .; v_gene: TRBV28; abundance: once; CDR3nt: TGTGCCAGCAGTTTAGCGGGACAGACATACGAGCAGTACTTC; CDR3aa: CASSLAGQTYEQYF
j_gene: TRBJ2-6; d_gene: .; v_gene: TRBV14; abundance: once; CDR3nt: TGTGCCAGCAGCCAACGTCAGCGATTCAACGTCCTGACTTTC; CDR3aa: CASSQRQRFNVLTF
j_gene: TRBJ2-1; d_gene: TRBD1; v_gene: TRBV9; abundance: .; CDR3nt: TGTGCCAGCAGCGACAGGGGAAACAATGAGCAGTTCTTC; CDR3aa: CASSDRGNNEQFF
j_gene: TRBJ2-2; d_gene: TRBD1; v_gene: TRBV12-5; abundance: .; CDR3nt: TGTGCTAGTGGTGCGGGACAGGGTAACACCGGGGAGCTGTTTTTT; CDR3aa: CASGAGQGNTGELFF
j_gene: TRBJ1-5; d_gene: .; v_gene: TRBV28; abundance: .; CDR3nt: TGTGCCAGCCGCCCTGTCCACAGGGTCGGGTATAGCAATCAGCCCCAGCATTTT; CDR3aa: CASRPVHRVGYSNQPQHF
j_gene: TRBJ2-7; d_gene: TRBD2; v_gene: TRBV5-4; abundance: .; CDR3nt: TGTGCCAGCAGCTTGGAGCTAGCGGGACCTTACGAGCAGTACTTC; CDR3aa: CASSLELAGPYEQYF
j_gene: TRBJ1-6; d_gene: .; v_gene: TRBV6-5; abundance: .; CDR3nt: TGTGCCAGCAGTCCTTCAAGGGGTAATTCACCCCTCCACTTT; CDR3aa: CASSPSRGNSPLHF
j_gene: TRBJ1-4; d_gene: .; v_gene: TRBV4-3; abundance: .; CDR3nt: TGCGCCAGCAGCCAAGACGGACAGCGAAAGGAACCCGGAAAACTGTTTTTT; CDR3aa: CASSQDGQRKEPGKLFF
j_gene: TRBJ1-2; d_gene: TRBD1; v_gene: TRBV15; abundance: .; CDR3nt: TGTGCCACCAGCGGCAGATCATACCGGGACAGGGCCCCTCGTGGCTACACCTTC; CDR3aa: CATSGRSYRDRAPRGYTF
j_gene: TRBJ1-6; d_gene: TRBD1; v_gene: TRBV5-1; abundance: .; CDR3nt: TGCGCCAGCAGCCCCGGACAGGGCCATTCACCCCTCCACTTT; CDR3aa: CASSPGQGHSPLHF
j_gene: TRBJ2-7; d_gene: .; v_gene: TRBV9; abundance: .; CDR3nt: TGTGCCAGCAGCGTAGAGGGGGACGTAACGGGGACATACCCTCGGGGGCAGTACTTC; CDR3aa: CASSVEGDVTGTYPRGQYF
j_gene: TRBJ2-3; d_gene: TRBD2; v_gene: TRBV10-3; abundance: .; CDR3nt: TGTGCCATTACTAGCGGGAGTACAGATACGCAGTATTTT; CDR3aa: CAITSGSTDTQYF
j_gene: TRBJ2-7; d_gene: .; v_gene: TRBV9; abundance: .; CDR3nt: TGTGCCAGCAGCGACGGCCCTAGCGAACAGACCTACGAGCAGTACTTC; CDR3aa: CASSDGPSEQTYEQYF
j_gene: TRBJ1-3; d_gene: TRBD1; v_gene: TRBV5-1; abundance: .; CDR3nt: TGCGCCAGCAGCTTTTTCCCCCCGAAACAGGGGGGGTATCTTGAAAACACCATATATTTT; CDR3aa: CASSFFPPKQGGYLENTIYF
j_gene: TRBJ2-2; d_gene: .; v_gene: TRBV5-1; abundance: .; CDR3nt: TGCGCCAGCATCAGGGACACCGGGGAGCTGTTTTTT; CDR3aa: CASIRDTGELFF
j_gene: TRBJ1-1; d_gene: TRBD1; v_gene: TRBV10-3; abundance: .; CDR3nt: TGTGCCATCAGTGATGGACAGGGGTTTAAGACTGAAGCTTTCTTT; CDR3aa: CAISDGQGFKTEAFF
j_gene: TRBJ1-1; d_gene: .; v_gene: TRBV19; abundance: few; CDR3nt: TGTGCCAGTGGGGCGGACAGAATGAACACTGAAGCTTTCTTT; CDR3aa: CASGADRMNTEAFF
j_gene: TRBJ2-1; d_gene: TRBD2; v_gene: TRBV6-5; abundance: .; CDR3nt: TGTGCCAGCAGCCTGGGACTAGCGGATAACAATGAGCAGTTCTTC; CDR3aa: CASSLGLADNNEQFF
j_gene: TRBJ2-7; d_gene: .; v_gene: TRBV11-2; abundance: .; CDR3nt: TGTGCCAGCAGCTTTTCGGGAGATGGGACCTACGAGCAGTACTTC; CDR3aa: CASSFSGDGTYEQYF
j_gene: TRBJ2-2; d_gene: TRBD1; v_gene: TRBV14; abundance: once; CDR3nt: TGTGCCAGCAGCCAAGTGACAGGGGTATGGACCGGGGAGCTGTTTTTT; CDR3aa: CASSQVTGVWTGELFF
j_gene: TRBJ2-3; d_gene: TRBD1; v_gene: TRBV28; abundance: .; CDR3nt: TGTGCCAGCAGTCGAAAAACGGGACAGCTCCCGGATACGCAGTATTTT; CDR3aa: CASSRKTGQLPDTQYF
j_gene: TRBJ2-4; d_gene: TRBD1; v_gene: TRBV2; abundance: .; CDR3nt: TGTGCCAGCAGTGAAGGGACAGGTCAAGGGAACATTCAGTACTTC; CDR3aa: CASSEGTGQGNIQYF
j_gene: TRBJ1-5; d_gene: TRBD1; v_gene: TRBV2; abundance: .; CDR3nt: TGTGCCAGCAGTGAGACAGGGATAGTTTATAGCAATCAGCCCCAGCATTTT; CDR3aa: CASSETGIVYSNQPQHF
j_gene: TRBJ2-1; d_gene: TRBD1; v_gene: TRBV10-2; abundance: .; CDR3nt: TGCGCCAGCAGTGACTCACCGGGACAGGGTAGGAATGAGCAGTTCTTC; CDR3aa: CASSDSPGQGRNEQFF
j_gene: TRBJ2-7; d_gene: .; v_gene: TRBV19; abundance: once; CDR3nt: TGTGCCAGTAGTATGGCCCCCAGAGACAGGAAGGCTCCCTACGAGCAGTACTTC; CDR3aa: CASSMAPRDRKAPYEQYF